This TCR beta chain was recorded in a study of beta chain features in type 1 diabetes. What was sequenced were expressed TCRB transcripts, since all of the isolated RNA had been reverse transcribed. The assay was immunoSEQ multiplex PCR, and TCRdb's table has in-frame clones only and misses some. The sample yields 400,000 to 550,000 clones, about 10% seen once. CDR1 and CDR2 (germline): SGHRS, YFSETQ. V shed 0 bases and J shed 8 bases, with 9 bases lying between them. The CDR3 is 13 amino acids. This clone was counted a few times. Sequenced input: naive CD4+ T cells from blood. The source of this sequence is a woman under 30 in good health. V usage is TRBV5-1 and J usage is TRBJ2-4; D gene unclear. Here the CDR3 reads CASSLDSSHIQYF. In nucleotides, the CDR3 is TGCGCCAGCAGCTTGGACTCCTCGCACATTCAGTACTTC.